The rows below give T cell receptor beta chains drawn from one sample of a study of radiotherapy plus CTLA-4 blockade in lung cancer. Here immunoSEQ multiplex PCR was the method, and the copy in TCRdb shows in-frame clones only, minus some. Among about 48,000 clones, approximately 85% were seen once, and the ten largest hold roughly 3.4%. The material was peripheral blood, obtained from a patient treated with radiotherapy plus ipilimumab. These receptor sequences come from a human donor with non-small cell lung cancer who had stable disease on radiotherapy plus ipilimumab. Both conserved end residues are part of each CDR3. The D gene is left open where the match is weak. Only some rows state a clone size, as once, few, many or a class for expanded clones.

d_gene: .; abundance: few; v_gene: TRBV6-6; j_gene: TRBJ1-2; CDR3aa: CASSLGQYLYGYTF; CDR3nt: TGTGCCAGCAGCCTCGGACAGTACCTCTATGGCTACACCTTC
d_gene: TRBD2; abundance: .; v_gene: TRBV5-1; j_gene: TRBJ2-7; CDR3aa: CASSIGTSGAIYEQYF; CDR3nt: TGCGCCAGCAGCATCGGGACTAGCGGAGCTATCTACGAGCAGTACTTC
d_gene: .; abundance: .; v_gene: TRBV5-1; j_gene: TRBJ2-7; CDR3aa: CASSPREVSSYEQYF; CDR3nt: TGCGCCAGCAGCCCCAGGGAAGTAAGCTCCTACGAGCAGTACTTC
d_gene: TRBD1; abundance: .; v_gene: TRBV5-6; j_gene: TRBJ1-1; CDR3aa: CASKRDRNTEAFF; CDR3nt: TGTGCCAGCAAAAGGGACAGGAACACTGAAGCTTTCTTT
d_gene: TRBD2; abundance: .; v_gene: TRBV7-3; j_gene: TRBJ2-1; CDR3aa: CASSLSGLAGYNEQFF; CDR3nt: TGTGCCAGCAGCCTGTCGGGACTAGCGGGATACAATGAGCAGTTCTTC
d_gene: TRBD2; abundance: .; v_gene: TRBV7-2; j_gene: TRBJ2-1; CDR3aa: CASSSTGTTYNEQFF; CDR3nt: TGTGCCAGCAGCTCAACCGGGACTACCTACAATGAGCAGTTCTTC
d_gene: .; abundance: .; v_gene: TRBV11-2; j_gene: TRBJ2-2; CDR3aa: CASSLSGGSSNTGELFF; CDR3nt: TGTGCCAGCAGCTTATCGGGGGGCAGTTCGAACACCGGGGAGCTGTTTTTT
d_gene: .; abundance: .; v_gene: TRBV5-5; j_gene: TRBJ2-3; CDR3aa: CASSTAGRRGPDTQYF; CDR3nt: TGTGCCAGCAGCACGGCGGGGAGACGGGGCCCAGATACGCAGTATTTT
d_gene: TRBD1; abundance: .; v_gene: TRBV7-3; j_gene: TRBJ1-1; CDR3aa: CASSPGDREDTEAFF; CDR3nt: TGTGCCAGCAGCCCAGGGGACAGGGAAGACACTGAAGCTTTCTTT
d_gene: .; abundance: .; v_gene: TRBV19; j_gene: TRBJ1-2; CDR3aa: CASKQGLSGDYGYTF; CDR3nt: TGTGCCAGTAAGCAAGGACTATCCGGGGACTATGGCTACACCTTC
d_gene: TRBD2; abundance: .; v_gene: TRBV18; j_gene: TRBJ2-3; CDR3aa: CASSPLSGSTDTQYF; CDR3nt: TGTGCCAGCTCACCGTTAAGCGGGAGTACAGATACGCAGTATTTT
d_gene: .; abundance: .; v_gene: TRBV7-3; j_gene: TRBJ2-3; CDR3aa: CASSRTWGRGDTQYF; CDR3nt: TGTGCCAGCAGCCGGACATGGGGGAGGGGGGATACGCAGTATTTT
d_gene: TRBD1; abundance: once; v_gene: TRBV5-1; j_gene: TRBJ1-2; CDR3aa: CASSLGTGDGYTF; CDR3nt: TGCGCCAGCAGCTTGGGCACAGGGGATGGCTACACCTTC
d_gene: .; abundance: .; v_gene: TRBV19; j_gene: TRBJ2-7; CDR3aa: CASSAGPSYEQYF; CDR3nt: TGTGCCAGTAGTGCGGGACCTTCCTACGAGCAGTACTTC
d_gene: TRBD1; abundance: .; v_gene: TRBV9; j_gene: TRBJ2-3; CDR3aa: CASSTTGTGGDTQYF; CDR3nt: TGTGCCAGCAGTACTACCGGGACAGGGGGGGATACGCAGTATTTT
d_gene: TRBD2; abundance: .; v_gene: TRBV5-1; j_gene: TRBJ2-5; CDR3aa: CASSLDSGNRGETQYF; CDR3nt: TGCGCCAGCAGCTTGGATAGCGGGAACCGGGGGGAGACCCAGTACTTC
d_gene: .; abundance: .; v_gene: TRBV19; j_gene: TRBJ1-5; CDR3aa: CASSIAGGPLRFPQHF; CDR3nt: TGTGCCAGTAGTATCGCGGGGGGGCCTCTGAGGTTTCCCCAGCATTTT
d_gene: TRBD1; abundance: .; v_gene: TRBV6-1; j_gene: TRBJ2-7; CDR3aa: CASNRGYEQYF; CDR3nt: TGTGCCAGCAACAGGGGATACGAGCAGTACTTC
d_gene: TRBD1; abundance: .; v_gene: TRBV7-9; j_gene: TRBJ1-1; CDR3aa: CASSLAGTGSTEAFF; CDR3nt: TGTGCCAGCAGCTTAGCGGGGACAGGGAGCACTGAAGCTTTCTTT
d_gene: .; abundance: .; v_gene: TRBV11-2; j_gene: TRBJ1-5; CDR3aa: CASSPGGAYSNQPQHF; CDR3nt: TGTGCCAGCAGCCCCGGCGGAGCATATAGCAATCAGCCCCAGCATTTT
d_gene: TRBD1; abundance: .; v_gene: TRBV28; j_gene: TRBJ2-3; CDR3aa: CASSGRGGTGTDTQYF; CDR3nt: TGTGCCAGCAGTGGTCGTGGTGGGACAGGCACAGATACGCAGTATTTT
d_gene: TRBD1; abundance: medium-sized; v_gene: TRBV30; j_gene: TRBJ1-2; CDR3aa: CAWITTGGGGYTF; CDR3nt: TGTGCCTGGATAACTACAGGGGGCGGTGGCTACACCTTC
d_gene: TRBD2; abundance: .; v_gene: TRBV30; j_gene: TRBJ2-5; CDR3aa: CAWNRAGSETQYF; CDR3nt: TGTGCCTGGAATAGAGCGGGATCGGAGACCCAGTACTTC
d_gene: .; abundance: once; v_gene: TRBV7-9; j_gene: TRBJ2-1; CDR3aa: CASSPRGSAPGRNEQFF; CDR3nt: .
d_gene: TRBD2; abundance: .; v_gene: TRBV19; j_gene: TRBJ2-7; CDR3aa: CASSAGRAYEQYF; CDR3nt: TGTGCCAGTAGTGCCGGGAGGGCCTACGAGCAGTACTTC
d_gene: TRBD2; abundance: .; v_gene: TRBV27; j_gene: TRBJ2-7; CDR3aa: CASRGGTSGRVYEQYF; CDR3nt: TGTGCCAGCAGAGGAGGGACTAGCGGGAGGGTCTACGAGCAGTACTTC
d_gene: .; abundance: .; v_gene: TRBV6-1; j_gene: TRBJ1-1; CDR3aa: CASSVGQGNTEAFF; CDR3nt: TGTGCCAGCAGCGTCGGGCAGGGGAACACTGAAGCTTTCTTT
d_gene: .; abundance: .; v_gene: TRBV10-3; j_gene: TRBJ1-3; CDR3aa: CAISESGEGSGNTIYF; CDR3nt: TGTGCCATCAGTGAGTCGGGCGAAGGCTCTGGAAACACCATATATTTT
d_gene: TRBD1; abundance: .; v_gene: TRBV28; j_gene: TRBJ1-3; CDR3aa: CASTYQQGARGNTIYF; CDR3nt: TGTGCCAGCACCTACCAGCAGGGGGCGCGGGGAAACACCATATATTTT
d_gene: .; abundance: once; v_gene: TRBV5-8; j_gene: TRBJ2-2; CDR3aa: CASSLYGELFF; CDR3nt: TGTGCCAGCAGCTTGTATGGGGAGCTGTTTTTT
d_gene: TRBD1; abundance: .; v_gene: TRBV19; j_gene: TRBJ1-1; CDR3aa: CASSSDRGQEAFF; CDR3nt: TGTGCCAGTAGTAGCGACAGGGGGCAAGAAGCTTTCTTT
d_gene: .; abundance: .; v_gene: TRBV28; j_gene: TRBJ2-1; CDR3aa: CASRAANEQFF; CDR3nt: TGTGCCAGCAGGGCCGCCAATGAGCAGTTCTTC